This entry describes one T cell receptor beta chain. Its cognate antigen is unknown. This sample is drawn from a study of cytomegalovirus exposure and HLA in healthy donors. Study information: The same platform was used for the 120 validation repertoires and the 600 to 700 first-cohort repertoires, a later analysis reported.

The CDR3 length is 13 residues. Germline V gene lookup returns CDR1 GTSNPN and CDR2 SVGIG (reference sequence). Trimming shortened V by 2 bases and J by 2 bases, and 9 bases separated the two germline ends. Findings and limits, study-wide: Most sequenced TCRs were rare (though some public TCRs occurred in many donors).

The assay was immunoSEQ multiplex PCR, and TCRdb's table has in-frame clones only and misses some. The table records about 300,000 clones, roughly 90% of them present only once. The receptor was derived from a woman aged 18-29 years in good health and CMV-seronegative. The chain couples TRBV30 to TRBJ1-2; D call uncertain. The sample comprised PBMCs. This CDR3 reads CAWSPTENYGYTF. For the CDR3, the DNA is TGTGCCTGGAGTCCCACAGAAAACTATGGCTACACCTTC.